Listed below are T cell receptor beta chains from one sample, sequenced in a study of blood T cell repertoires in COVID-19. Generated by immunoSEQ multiplex PCR, the TCRdb table keeps only in-frame clones and is missing some. This repertoire shows about 48,000 clones, roughly four fifths found once; its top ten account for roughly 7%. Sequenced: peripheral blood. The source of these receptors is a man aged 35 to 55 with acute or convalescent COVID-19. Both conserved end residues are part of each CDR3. A D gene is named only where the DNA matches it firmly. Expanded clones get a size class; other rows say once, few or many, or leave the size out.

>NA|NA|TRBV20-1|TRBJ1-1
TGCAGTGCTAGGTCGCCGGGTTTGGTTTTCTTT
CSARSPGLVFF
>NA|NA|TRBV2|TRBJ1-2
TGTGCCAGCAGTGAAGAGGCGGGTATAGGCTATGGCTACACCTTC
CASSEEAGIGYGYTF
>NA|TRBD1|TRBV5-4|TRBJ2-7
TGTGCCAGCAGCTCGACAGGGTTTGAGCAGTACTTC
CASSSTGFEQYF
>NA|NA|TRBV19|TRBJ2-1
TGTGCCAGTAGTTCTACCCCCAATGAGCAGTTCTTC
CASSSTPNEQFF
>NA|TRBD2|TRBV24-1|TRBJ2-5
TGTGCCACCAGTGGGTTGGCTAGCGGGGGGCTTCAAGAGACCCAGTACTTC
CATSGLASGGLQETQYF
>NA|TRBD1|TRBV7-9|TRBJ2-3
TGTGCCAGCAGCTTGACAGGGGCCACCACAGATACGCAGTATTTT
CASSLTGATTDTQYF
>NA|NA|TRBV18|TRBJ1-1
TGTGCCAGCTCACCATCGGGTGGGACTGAAGCTTTCTTT
CASSPSGGTEAFF
>once|NA|TRBV2|TRBJ1-2
TGTGCCAGCAGTGAAGGCCAGGAGGATGGCTACACCTTC
CASSEGQEDGYTF
>few|TRBD1|TRBV19|TRBJ1-1
TGTGCCAGTAGTCCATTCAGGGGGCTAGCGGCAAGCACTGAAGCTTTCTTT
CASSPFRGLAASTEAFF
>NA|TRBD1|TRBV30|TRBJ2-5
TGTGCCTGGAGTGTAAACAGGGGGGAGACCCAGTACTTC
CAWSVNRGETQYF
>NA|TRBD2|TRBV28|TRBJ2-7
TGTGCCAGCAGTTTCCAACTCGGACTAGCGGGTGTTACCTACGAGCAGTACTTC
CASSFQLGLAGVTYEQYF
>NA|NA|TRBV7-9|TRBJ1-2
TGTGCCAGCAGCTTAGTCTTAGACTATGGCTACACCTTC
CASSLVLDYGYTF
>NA|TRBD2|TRBV4-2|TRBJ2-5
TGTGCCAGCAGCCAGCCTAGCGGGGGGGCCGGTGAGACCCAGTACTTC
CASSQPSGGAGETQYF
>NA|TRBD1|TRBV27|TRBJ2-4
TGTGCCAGCAGTGTCACAGGGGGCCTGGCCAAAAACATTCAGTACTTC
CASSVTGGLAKNIQYF
>NA|NA|TRBV7-9|TRBJ1-1
TGTGCCAGCAGCTTAAGATCCGGGACACAGAACACTGAAGCTTTCTTT
CASSLRSGTQNTEAFF
>NA|NA|TRBV27|TRBJ2-1
TGTGCCAGCTTACAGGGTAGGTGGGGTGAGCAGTTCTTC
CASLQGRWGEQFF
>NA|TRBD1|TRBV9|TRBJ1-4
TGTGCCAGCAACAGGGGGCCGAAGGAAAAACTGTTTTTT
CASNRGPKEKLFF
>NA|NA|TRBV18|TRBJ2-7
TGTGCCAGCTCACGGGACTTAGCCTACGAGCAGTACTTC
CASSRDLAYEQYF
>NA|NA|TRBV7-2|TRBJ2-4
TGTGCCAGCAGCCGGACAGACAAGCTAGCCAAAAACATTCAGTACTTC
CASSRTDKLAKNIQYF
>NA|TRBD2|TRBV11-2|TRBJ2-2
TGTGCCAGCAAAAGCGGGGTCAACACCGGGGAGCTGTTTTTT
CASKSGVNTGELFF
>NA|TRBD1|TRBV7-3|TRBJ2-7
TGTGCCAGCAGCTCACAGACAGGGTGGGCCTACGAGCAGTACTTC
CASSSQTGWAYEQYF
>NA|TRBD1|TRBV29-1|TRBJ1-1
TGCAGCGTTGAGATGGGGGACAGGGAGTACACTGAAGCTTTCTTT
CSVEMGDREYTEAFF
>NA|NA|TRBV3-1/TRBV3-2|TRBJ1-2
TGTGCCAGCAGCCAAGGGATCAGGTTTAACTATGGCTACACCTTC
CASSQGIRFNYGYTF
>NA|NA|TRBV7-2|TRBJ2-5
TGTGCCAGCAGCTTAACCCGAGCCCCCGAGACCCAGTACTTC
CASSLTRAPETQYF
>once|TRBD1|TRBV6-2/TRBV6-3|TRBJ2-1
TGTGCCAGCAGTTTCACAGGGGGCGAGCAGTTCTTC
CASSFTGGEQFF
>NA|NA|TRBV10-3|TRBJ1-4
TGTGCCATCAGTGCCCGACGGGTTAGGTATACCAATTCTAATGAAAAACTGTTTTTT
CAISARRVRYTNSNEKLFF
>NA|TRBD1|TRBV4-1|TRBJ2-4
TGCGCCAGCAGCCAGAGGGACAGGGCGAACATTCAGTACTTC
CASSQRDRANIQYF
>NA|NA|TRBV10-3|TRBJ1-2
TGTGCCATCAGTGATAGGAGCGGATTTAACTATGGCTACACCTTC
CAISDRSGFNYGYTF
>NA|NA|TRBV4-2|TRBJ2-7
TGTGCCAGCAGCCAAGTACTCCTCTACGAGCAGTACTTC
CASSQVLLYEQYF
>NA|TRBD2|TRBV27|TRBJ2-3
TGTGCCAGCAGTTTATTAACTAGCGGGGACATAGATACGCAGTATTTT
CASSLLTSGDIDTQYF
>NA|NA|TRBV19|TRBJ1-5
TGTGCCAGTGAGACAGTCAATCAGCCCCAGCATTTT
CASETVNQPQHF
>NA|TRBD1|TRBV5-6|TRBJ1-6
TGTGCCAGCAGCCTCGGGGGGACAGGGGACCTTTTTTCACCCCTCCACTTT
CASSLGGTGDLFSPLHF
>NA|NA|TRBV11-2|TRBJ2-7
TGTGCCAGCAGCCGCGGTGGGGGGAGCTCCTACGAGCAGTACTTC
CASSRGGGSSYEQYF
>NA|NA|TRBV29-1|TRBJ2-2
TGCAGCGTTGAAGATCTTAGCAGACCGAACACCGGGGAGCTGTTTTTT
CSVEDLSRPNTGELFF
>NA|NA|TRBV29-1|TRBJ1-5
TGCAGCGCTCGAAGTGAGGGAGTCAGCAATCAGCCCCAGCATTTT
CSARSEGVSNQPQHF
>NA|TRBD1|TRBV2|TRBJ1-6
TGTGCCAGCAGTAAACAGGGGCAACTTAATTCACCCCTCCACTTT
CASSKQGQLNSPLHF
>NA|NA|TRBV7-8|TRBJ1-3
TGTGCCAGCAGCTTAGGTCAGGGGAGCAACACCATATATTTT
CASSLGQGSNTIYF
>NA|TRBD2|TRBV7-2|TRBJ2-1
TGTGCCAGCAGCTTAGAACTAGCGGGGGGGACTGAGCAGTTCTTC
CASSLELAGGTEQFF
>once|NA|TRBV10-3|TRBJ1-2
TGTGCCATCAGTGAGGCAAAGCAGGGCGGGGATCGAGGCTACACCTTC
CAISEAKQGGDRGYTF
>NA|NA|TRBV5-1|TRBJ1-1
TGCGCCAGCAACGGGGAGAGAGACACTGAAGCTTTCTTT
CASNGERDTEAFF
>NA|TRBD1|TRBV11-3|TRBJ1-1
TGTGCCAGCAGCTTAGGAGGGACAGAGAACACTGAAGCTTTCTTT
CASSLGGTENTEAFF
>NA|NA|TRBV4-1|TRBJ2-7
TGCGCCAGCAGCCAAGATTTCTCACTATCCTACGAGCAGTACTTC
CASSQDFSLSYEQYF